Below, 23 T cell receptor beta chains from the same sample are listed, as sequenced in a study of CD8+CD57+ T cells in acquired aplastic anemia. Patients who underwent sequencing had shown CD8+CD57+ cell expansion by flow cytometry. Genomic DNA was employed as the template in profiling TCR beta VDJ and CDR3. TCRdb reprocessed the reads with MiXCR, giving one entry per CDR3 protein. The sample includes just over 200,000 distinct CDR3 sequences, about 60% of them seen just once. The sample consisted of sorted CD4+, CD8+, or CD8+CD57+ T cells (not recorded which) from PBMCs. These receptors all stem from a human donor with aplastic anemia.

Points on this clonotype: A junction boundary mismatches the germline segment, possibly from a read error. The CDR3 DNA reads TGTGCCAGCAGCTTAAATTACAGGGCCTGCTTC. It codes for CASSLNYRACF. The rearrangement uses TRBV7-9 and TRBJ1-2, with a weak D call TRBD1 (6 bases). In germline, CDR1 is SEHNR, CDR2 FQNEAQ (reference sequence). The CDR3 is made up of 11 amino acids.

The chain couples TRBV10-3 to TRBJ2-7; D remains ambiguous. Deletions cut 10 bases from V and 3 bases from J, with 16 bases between. The CDR3 length is 13 residues. Per the germline V gene, CDR1 is ENHRY and CDR2 is SYGVKD. The CDR3 nucleotides read TGTGCCAGCGCCTTTTCGGAAGGCTACGAGCAGTACTTC. The encoded protein is CASAFSEGYEQYF.

This clonotype was found many times. The chain couples TRBV9 to TRBJ2-3, with D perhaps being TRBD1 or TRBD2 (5 bases each). The CDR3 runs to 20 residues. Trimming removed 3 bases at V and 4 bases at J, with 30 bases between. Germline V lookup: CDR1 SGDLS, CDR2 YYNGEE. The CDR3 bases are TGTGCCAGCAGCGATCGACGGACTGTGAAGGGACCGGAAGGTGCAGATACGCAGTATTTT. It translates to CASSDRRTVKGPEGADTQYF.

The chain links TRBV6-1 to TRBJ2-7, with 7 bases aligning to TRBD1. V was clipped by 2 bases and J by 2 bases; unmatched bases: 3. The germline V gene encodes CDR1 MNHNS and CDR2 SASEGT. This CDR3 is built from 14 residues. The CDR3 loop is CASSEPTGPYEQYF. Written as DNA, the CDR3 is TGTGCCAGCAGTGAACCGACAGGGCCCTACGAGCAGTACTTC.

The chain employs TRBV25-1 and TRBJ1-4; D ambiguous. The length of the CDR3 is 12 residues. The germline V gene encodes CDR1 MGHDK and CDR2 SYGVNS. Deletions cut 6 bases from V and 8 bases from J, with 10 bases between. CDR3 in amino acids: CASSHSREKLFF. CDR3 coding DNA: TGTGCCAGCAGCCATTCCAGGGAAAAACTGTTTTTT.

CDR3 nucleotide sequence: TGTGCCACCAGTGAGACGACAGGGGGTCCACACAATGAGCAGTTCTTC. Translating gives CATSETTGGPHNEQFF. This chain joins TRBV24-1 and TRBJ2-1; 9 bases line up with TRBD1. The J segment lost 5 bases and the V segment lost 4 bases, leaving 8 bases of the junction unmatched. This CDR3 spans 16 amino acids. The germline gives CDR1 KGHDR, CDR2 SFDVKD.

This clonotype has a handful of counts. This sequence joins TRBV20-1 and TRBJ1-4, with a tentative D call TRBD1 (6 bases). This CDR3 has 14 amino acids. CDR1 DFQATT and CDR2 SNEGSKA come from the germline V gene (reference sequence). Trimming stripped 4 bases from V and 8 bases from J, with 17 bases between. CDR3 nucleotide sequence: TGCAGTGCTACCCGGGGGCAGGGGAACGAAAAACTGTTTTTT. Its translation is CSATRGQGNEKLFF.

The genes are TRBV7-2 and TRBJ1-3; 9 bases are shared with TRBD1. The CDR3 contains 15 residues. V was clipped by 5 bases and J by 4 bases; unmatched bases: 6. CDR1 and CDR2 from the germline V gene are SGHTA and FQGNSA. The CDR3 region is CASSQNRGRGNTIYF. DNA for the CDR3: TGTGCCAGCAGCCAAAACAGGGGGCGAGGAAACACCATATATTTT.

V usage is TRBV7-9 and J usage is TRBJ1-3; the D gene is possibly TRBD1 (5 bases). Germline V gene lookup returns CDR1 SEHNR and CDR2 FQNEAQ (reference sequence). The CDR3 totals 15 residues. The V end was cut by 5 bases, the J end by 0 bases, with 11 bases between. The CDR3 spells CASSAGRISGNTIYF. The CDR3, as DNA: TGTGCCAGCAGCGCGGGACGGATCTCTGGAAACACCATATATTTT.

Written as DNA, the CDR3 is TGTGCCAGCAGCTTAGGGGGAAATAATTCACCCCTCCACTTT. Translation gives CASSLGGNNSPLHF. This chain uses TRBV7-6 with TRBJ1-6; D ambiguous. This CDR3 contains 14 residues. Germline loops: CDR1 SGHVS, CDR2 FNYEAQ. Deletions cut 1 base from V and 5 bases from J, with 6 bases between.

V and J are TRBV2 and TRBJ2-1; 9 bases agree with TRBD2. The CDR3 sequence is 13 residues long. Germline V gene sequence: CDR1 SNHLY, CDR2 FYNNEI. After removal of 7 bases from V and 7 bases from J, the junction contained 5 bases not matched to a gene. The CDR3 DNA reads TGTGCCAGCATGGCGGGAGGGCCTAATGAGCAGTTCTTC. This encodes CASMAGGPNEQFF.

The chain recombines TRBV20-1 with TRBJ2-7; 10 bases are a match to TRBD1. V lost 6 bases and J lost 3; bases outside the gene matches: 8. Germline lookup yields CDR1 DFQATT and CDR2 SNEGSKA (reference sequence). This CDR3 has 14 amino acids. CDR3 residues: CSARRGTGVYEQYF. CDR3 nucleotide sequence: TGCAGTGCCCGGAGGGGGACAGGGGTCTACGAGCAGTACTTC.

J is TRBJ2-7 and V is TRBV19; D remains unclear. This CDR3 has 16 amino acids. Deletions cut 6 bases from V and 2 bases from J, with 20 bases between. The V gene's germline CDR1 is LNHDA and CDR2 SQIVND (reference sequence). CDR3 amino acids: CASSPSGRRTAYEQYF. As DNA, the CDR3 is TGTGCCAGTAGCCCCTCCGGACGAAGAACGGCCTACGAGCAGTACTTC.

The table lists this clonotype with a few counts. This chain joins TRBV12-5 and TRBJ2-6; TRBD1 is a possible D gene (6 bases). The CDR3 runs 15 residues. The germline V and J ends were trimmed by 4 bases and 4 bases, with 11 bases remaining between them. Looked up from germline, CDR1 is LGHNT and CDR2 is FRNRAP. CDR3 loop: CASGSGVLGANVLTF. DNA for the CDR3: TGTGCTAGTGGTTCAGGGGTTCTCGGGGCCAACGTCCTGACTTTC.

The chain joins TRBV9 to TRBJ2-2; D ambiguous. Germline V CDR1 and CDR2: SGDLS, YYNGEE. The CDR3 consists of 14 residues. Between the trimmed V and J ends, which lost 4 bases and 4 bases, there was a span of 11 bases. The CDR3 region is CASSLTGSTGELFF. The CDR3 DNA sequence: TGTGCCAGCAGCTTGACGGGCAGCACCGGGGAGCTGTTTTTT.

This clonotype came up a few times. This may stem from a read error, because a much larger clone lies one nucleotide away. This CDR3 is missing its conserved last phenylalanine or tryptophan, likely due to a read error. The chain uses TRBV15 and TRBJ1-1; 9 positions agree with TRBD1. V gave up 3 bases and J gave up 3 bases; unmatched junction bases: 5. This CDR3 is 15 amino acids long. The V gene's germline CDR1 is LNHNV and CDR2 YYDKDF (reference sequence). The CDR3 reads CATSRPTGGHTEAFL. DNA for the CDR3: TGTGCCACCAGCAGGCCGACAGGGGGGCACACTGAAGCTTTCCTT.

The chain is built from TRBV7-9 and TRBJ1-1; D remains ambiguous. Germline CDR1 reads SEHNR; CDR2 reads FQNEAQ (reference sequence). The CDR3 loop spans 12 amino acids. The V end lost 5 bases, the J end lost 10 bases, and 14 bases lay between the germline ends. The CDR3 DNA is TGTGCCAGCAGCGCAGGACTCAACTTAGCTTTCTTT. It yields the protein CASSAGLNLAFF. The whole variable domain, remainder taken from reference TRBV7-9 and TRBJ1-1, is DTGVSQNPRHKITKRGQNVTFRCDPISEHNRLYWYRQTLGQGPEFLTYFQNEAQLEKSRLLSDRFSAERPKGSFSTLEIQRTEQGDSAMYLCASSAGLNLAFFGQGTRLTVV.

V gene TRBV20-1 combines with J gene TRBJ2-7; TRBD1 aligns across 7 bases. The CDR3 has 13 amino acids. The trim removed 4 bases at V and 1 base at J, leaving 4 bases unmatched. Germline lookup yields CDR1 DFQATT and CDR2 SNEGSKA (reference sequence). CDR3 in DNA: TGCAGTGCTATAGACAGGGTGTCCTACGAGCAGTACTTC. This sequence encodes CSAIDRVSYEQYF.

This rearrangement joins TRBV9 to TRBJ2-1, with TRBD2 identical over 7 bases. Germline CDR1 is SGDLS and CDR2 is YYNGEE. V dropped 0 bases and J dropped 0; count of bases not matched to a gene: 6. This CDR3 spans 17 amino acids. The CDR3 here is CASSVGLAVSSYNEQFF. CDR3 in DNA: TGTGCCAGCAGCGTAGGGCTAGCGGTGAGCTCCTACAATGAGCAGTTCTTC. Looking up the rest from reference TRBV9 and TRBJ2-1 gives the full variable domain: DSGVTQTPKHLITATGQRVTLRCSPRSGDLSVYWYQQSLDQGLQFLIQYYNGEERAKGNILERFSAQQFPDLHSELNLSSLELGDSALYFCASSVGLAVSSYNEQFFGPGTRLTVL.

The V gene is TRBV5-6, the J gene TRBJ2-1; D is possibly TRBD2 (5 bases). Germline V gene lookup returns CDR1 SGHDT and CDR2 YYEEEE. CDR3 length: 16 residues. Trimming removed 2 bases from V and 0 bases from J, with 12 bases in between. The CDR3 coding sequence is TGTGCCAGCAGCTTAGAGAGGGTCTACTCCTACAATGAGCAGTTCTTC. Translating gives CASSLERVYSYNEQFF.

The chain has TRBV20-1 and TRBJ1-1; the D is unclear. The V gene's germline CDR1 is DFQATT and CDR2 SNEGSKA (reference sequence). The CDR3 totals 12 residues. The V end was cut by 2 bases, the J end by 0 bases, with 4 bases between. The CDR3 reads CSARKVNTEAFF. CDR3 bases: TGCAGTGCTAGAAAGGTGAACACTGAAGCTTTCTTT.

V is TRBV20-1 and J is TRBJ1-6; weak D call: TRBD1 (6 bases). Germline CDR1 and CDR2: DFQATT and SNEGSKA (reference sequence). Trimming pared 5 bases from V and 8 bases from J, leaving 19 bases between. The CDR3 sequence is 15 residues long. The CDR3 coding sequence is TGCAGTGCTTACAGGGATGGAGTTCCGTATTCACCCCTCCACTTT. Encoded protein: CSAYRDGVPYSPLHF.

This clonotype was detected only a few times. This chain uses TRBV20-1 with TRBJ2-7, with 11 bases lining up with TRBD2. V shed 1 base and J 1 base; nucleotides not matched to a gene: 3. The CDR3 runs 15 residues. CDR1 is DFQATT, CDR2 SNEGSKA, per germline (reference sequence). This CDR3 is CSARVAGGGSYEQYF. CDR3 coding DNA: TGCAGTGCTAGAGTAGCGGGGGGGGGGTCCTACGAGCAGTACTTC.